Presented here are 11 T cell receptor beta chains from one specimen sequenced in a study of PD-1 blockade in mismatch repair-deficient tumors (dated by TCRdb to 2016 to 2017). Libraries were constructed by the immunoSEQ multiplex PCR assay. TCRdb limited this immuneACCESS table to in-frame rearrangements with V and J called. A share of clones is missing; checked studies link under half to unresolved V genes, and the rest is unexplained. The sample profile shows around 23,000 clones; more than 80% of them were found once. The ten largest clones capture around 20% of the sample. The meaning of the sample's time point label: peripheral blood 12 weeks after first pembrolizumab dose. The sample here was peripheral blood, taken 12 weeks after starting pembrolizumab. These receptors came from an adult with mismatch repair-deficient cancer.

The chain is built from TRBV7-9 and TRBJ2-3; 9 nucleotides line up with TRBD2. In germline, CDR1 is SEHNR, CDR2 FQNEAQ (reference sequence). The CDR3 has 14 residues. V shed 6 bases, J shed 1 base, and the junction held 2 bases outside the gene matches. Here the CDR3 reads CASSSSGGTDTQYF. The CDR3 nucleotides read TGTGCCAGCAGTTCTAGCGGGGGCACAGATACGCAGTATTTT.

V usage is TRBV21-1 and J usage is TRBJ2-7. TRBV21-1 is a pseudogene segment. The CDR3 contains 14 residues. CDR3 DNA: TGTGCCACCCTTATTTGTAGAGACCCCTACGAGCAGTACTTC. It yields the protein CATLICRDPYEQYF.

The chain carries TRBV27 and TRBJ2-7; D possibly corresponds to TRBD1 (7 bases). Germline V gene sequence: CDR1 MNHEY, CDR2 SMNVEV (reference sequence). The CDR3 runs to 15 residues. V gave up 6 bases and J gave up 6 bases, with 21 bases separating them. CDR3 bases: TGTGCCAGCAGCACGGACAGGAGGGGATACGTCGAGCAGTACTTC. Its protein product is CASSTDRRGYVEQYF.

The chain couples TRBV4-1 to TRBJ2-7, with D possibly TRBD1 on 6 matching bases. Trimming took 2 bases from V and 5 from J, leaving 10 bases between them. The CDR3 has 13 amino acids. Germline loops: CDR1 MGHRA, CDR2 YSYEKL. In DNA form, the CDR3 reads TGCGCCAGCAGCCAATACAGGGTCCACGAGCAGTACTTC. Translated: CASSQYRVHEQYF.

The V call is TRBV10-3, the J call TRBJ2-5, with 9 bases aligning to TRBD1. CDR1 and CDR2 (germline): ENHRY, SYGVKD. V gave up 5 bases and J gave up 1 base; unmatched junction bases: 5. The CDR3 sequence is 15 residues long. CDR3 amino acids: CAISRDRVSQETQYF. The CDR3 nucleotides are TGTGCCATCAGTAGGGACAGGGTTTCCCAAGAGACCCAGTACTTC.

V usage is TRBV5-8 and J usage is TRBJ1-5; D ambiguous. V was pared by 1 base and J by 6 bases, with 8 bases between. Germline V gene lookup returns CDR1 SGHTS and CDR2 YDEGEE. The CDR3 extends over 13 amino acids. CDR3 in amino acids: CASSLIEGQPQHF. Written as DNA, the CDR3 is TGTGCCAGCAGCTTGATTGAGGGTCAGCCCCAGCATTTT.

The V and J genes are TRBV19 and TRBJ2-2, with TRBD2 matching over 7 bases. Germline CDR1 is LNHDA and CDR2 is SQIVND (reference sequence). The CDR3 runs 14 residues. Losses at the gene ends were 7 bases for V and 4 bases for J; bases not matched to a gene: 6. This CDR3 reads CASTGRDGTGELFF. In nucleotides, the CDR3 is TGTGCCAGTACTGGGAGGGACGGCACCGGGGAGCTGTTTTTT. The variable domain in full, with the rest retrieved from reference TRBV19 and TRBJ2-2, is DGGITQSPKYLFRKEGQNVTLSCEQNLNHDAMYWYRQDPGQGLRLIYYSQIVNDFQKGDIAEGYSVSREKKESFPLTVTSAQKNPTAFYLCASTGRDGTGELFFGEGSRLTVL.

This chain links TRBV11-2 with TRBJ2-7; no definite D call. Trimming shortened V by 3 bases and J by 2 bases, and 2 bases separated the two germline ends. The CDR3 loop spans 11 amino acids. Germline V gene sequence: CDR1 SGHAT, CDR2 FQNNGV. CDR3 sequence (DNA): TGTGCCAGCAGCTTCACCTACGAGCAGTACTTC. Translated, it gives CASSFTYEQYF.

The gene calls are TRBV10-2 and TRBJ2-5; no reliable D call. The CDR3 extends over 12 amino acids. In germline, CDR1 is WSHSY, CDR2 SAAADI. V dropped 0 bases and J dropped 6 bases, with 5 bases sitting between them. The CDR3 nucleotides are TGCGCCAGCAGTGAGTCGAGAAAGACCCAGTACTTC. It encodes CASSESRKTQYF.

The rearrangement links TRBV19 to TRBJ2-5; 8 bases are a match to TRBD1. CDR1 is LNHDA, CDR2 SQIVND, per germline (reference sequence). The trim removed 5 bases at V and 3 bases at J, leaving 17 bases unmatched. The CDR3 totals 18 residues. The CDR3 loop is CASSLGRWQGALEETQYF. CDR3 DNA sequence: TGTGCCAGTAGTCTGGGACGGTGGCAGGGGGCGCTGGAAGAGACCCAGTACTTC.

The chain couples TRBV15 to TRBJ2-1, with 9 bases aligning to TRBD2. CDR1 LNHNV and CDR2 YYDKDF come from the germline V gene (reference sequence). The CDR3 runs 15 residues. After removal of 2 bases from V and 4 bases from J, the junction contained 3 bases not matched to a gene. In nucleotides, the CDR3 is TGTGCCACCAGCAGATCGCGGGAGGGGTACAATGAGCAGTTCTTC. Translating gives CATSRSREGYNEQFF.